This TCR beta chain originates from a study of T-cell memory formation after mild COVID-19. TCRdb reprocessed the 5' RACE reads with MiXCR, giving one entry per CDR3 protein. The sample has around 340,000 distinct CDR3 sequences, around 15% seen once; the top ten hold around 22%. Germline CDR1 is SGHTA and CDR2 is FQGTGA. This CDR3 spans 10 amino acids. This clonotype has only a few counts. This clonotype originated in a man between 18 and 35 years old who had mild COVID-19 (a few samples of this study predate the infection). Cell type and time point are not known. Sequencing was performed on PBMCs or a T cell subset sorted from them (not recorded which). The chain links TRBV7-3 to TRBJ2-7; a possible D gene is TRBD1 (5 bases). The CDR3 DNA sequence: TGTGCCAGCAGCCCCCAGGGTCGGGACGTC. The encoded protein is CASSPQGRDV.